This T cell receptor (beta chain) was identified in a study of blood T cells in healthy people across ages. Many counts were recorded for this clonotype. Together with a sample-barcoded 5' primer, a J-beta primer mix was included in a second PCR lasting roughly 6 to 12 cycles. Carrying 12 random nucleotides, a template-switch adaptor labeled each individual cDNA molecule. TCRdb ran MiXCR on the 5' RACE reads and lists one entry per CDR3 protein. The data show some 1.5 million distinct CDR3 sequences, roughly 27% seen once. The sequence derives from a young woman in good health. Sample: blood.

CDR3 in amino acids: CAISEGQVYEQYF. The CDR3 DNA reads TGTGCCATCAGTGAGGGACAGGTCTACGAGCAGTACTTC. The chain combines TRBV10-3 with TRBJ2-7; 7 positions agree with TRBD1. This CDR3 has 13 residues. V shed 2 bases and J 3 bases; nucleotides not matched to a gene: 1. Germline CDR1 ENHRY, CDR2 SYGVKD.